The rows below give T cell receptor beta chains drawn from one sample of a study of cytomegalovirus exposure and HLA in healthy donors. The protocol was immunoSEQ multiplex PCR, while the TCRdb copy is restricted to in-frame clones and leaves out a portion. Of about 180,000 clones in the sample, 80% are singletons; the top ten hold 1.1% to 1.5%. Sequenced material: PBMCs. These receptors all stem from a girl aged 10 to 17 in good health and CMV-seropositive. CDR3s include the opening cysteine and the closing phenylalanine or tryptophan. The order of the fields is clone size, J gene, V gene, D gene, CDR3 length, CDR3 DNA, CDR3 protein. A D gene is named only where the DNA matches it firmly. Where a row states a size, it is once, few, many or the class of an expanded clone; other rows omit it.

NA | TRBJ1-1 | TRBV25-1 | NA | 13 | TGTGCCAGCAGTGTCGGACACCTCACTGAAGCTTTCTTT | CASSVGHLTEAFF
NA | TRBJ2-5 | TRBV5-4 | NA | 12 | TGTGCCAGCAGCTTGCTCCAAGAGACCCAGTACTTC | CASSLLQETQYF
NA | TRBJ1-1 | TRBV19 | TRBD1 | 16 | TGTGCCAGTAGTCCAGGACAGGGTGGAGTGAACACTGAAGCTTTCTTT | CASSPGQGGVNTEAFF
few | TRBJ2-6 | TRBV2 | NA | 15 | TGTGCCACCCAGGGTGTTGGGCCTGGGGCCAACGTCCTGACTTTC | CATQGVGPGANVLTF
NA | TRBJ1-1 | TRBV30 | NA | 14 | TGTGCCTGGAGTGTGGAGCGGGTTCGTACTGAAGCTTTCTTT | CAWSVERVRTEAFF
NA | TRBJ1-4 | TRBV27 | NA | 15 | TGTGCCAGCGGCCCTACCGGGACACGTAGTGAAAAACTGTTTTTT | CASGPTGTRSEKLFF
NA | TRBJ1-5 | TRBV19 | NA | 15 | TGTGCCAGTAGTTCCGAGAGGGGGGGATATCAGCCCCAGCATTTT | CASSSERGGYQPQHF
NA | TRBJ2-7 | TRBV28 | TRBD2 | 15 | TGTGCCAGCAGTCCCGCGACTAGCGGTCCCTACGAGCAGTACTTC | CASSPATSGPYEQYF
NA | TRBJ1-1 | TRBV6-1 | TRBD1 | 13 | TGTGCCAGCAGTGGACAGGGGAACACTGAAGCTTTCTTT | CASSGQGNTEAFF
NA | TRBJ2-7 | TRBV7-2 | TRBD2 | 16 | TGTGCCAGCAGCTTGACTAGCGGGAGCTCCTCCTACGAGCAGTACTTC | CASSLTSGSSSYEQYF
NA | TRBJ2-1 | TRBV5-1 | NA | 14 | TGCGCCAGCAGCTTGTCACAGGGTTCCAATGAGCAGTTCTTC | CASSLSQGSNEQFF
NA | TRBJ2-7 | TRBV6-5 | TRBD1 | 15 | TGTGCCAGCAGTCCCGGGACAGGGGTAACCTACGAGCAGTACTTC | CASSPGTGVTYEQYF
NA | TRBJ2-1 | TRBV7-9 | TRBD1 | 16 | TGTGCCAGCAGCTTTATGGTCGGGACAGGGATTAATGAGCAGTTCTTC | CASSFMVGTGINEQFF
NA | TRBJ2-1 | TRBV7-6 | NA | 12 | TGTGCCAGCAGCTTACTGTACAATGAGCAGTTCTTC | CASSLLYNEQFF
NA | TRBJ2-4 | TRBV11-3 | TRBD2 | 17 | TGTGCCAGCAGCTTAGGACAGTCCGGGACTAGCGGGAGGAGAGTGTACTTC | CASSLGQSGTSGRRVYF
NA | TRBJ2-2 | TRBV6-5 | TRBD2 | 15 | TGTGCCAGCAGTTACACTAGCGGGAGGAACGGGGAGCTGTTTTTT | CASSYTSGRNGELFF
NA | TRBJ2-1 | TRBV4-1 | NA | 12 | TGCGCCAGCAGCCCCGGCGGCAATGAGCGGTTCTTC | CASSPGGNERFF
few | TRBJ2-1 | TRBV10-1 | TRBD2 | 15 | TGCGCCAGCAGTAGGGAGGAGCGGGAATACAATGAGCAGTTCTTC | CASSREEREYNEQFF
NA | TRBJ2-1 | TRBV6-5 | NA | 15 | TGTGCCAGCAGTTACAATGACCGTGAGGCCCCGCAGCAGTTCTTC | CASSYNDREAPQQFF
NA | TRBJ2-3 | TRBV2 | TRBD2 | 15 | TGTGCCAGCCTAGGCGGGAGCTGGAACACAGATACGCAGTATTTT | CASLGGSWNTDTQYF
NA | TRBJ2-7 | TRBV27 | NA | 14 | TGTGCCAGCAGTTTGAGATCGTGGTCCTACGAGCAGTACTTC | CASSLRSWSYEQYF
NA | TRBJ1-2 | TRBV11-2 | NA | 14 | TGTGCCAGCAGCTTAGGGGGGCCAGGGGCCGGCTACACCTTC | CASSLGGPGAGYTF
NA | TRBJ2-3 | TRBV5-6 | NA | 17 | TGTGCCAGCAGCTTGTATCGCAGGAGGGATGGTGCAGATACGCAGTATTTT | CASSLYRRRDGADTQYF
NA | TRBJ2-5 | TRBV7-2 | NA | 16 | TGTGCCAGCAGCTTAGGGACGGGATTTAGGCAAGAGACCCAGTACTTC | CASSLGTGFRQETQYF
NA | TRBJ2-7 | TRBV5-4 | NA | 16 | TGTGCCAGCAGCTTGGTCCGAGGGATATCGCCCTACGAGCAGTACTTC | CASSLVRGISPYEQYF
NA | TRBJ2-1 | TRBV5-1 | NA | 15 | TGCGCCAGCAGCTTGGACACAGGGCTCTACAATGAGCAGTTCTTC | CASSLDTGLYNEQFF
NA | TRBJ1-2 | TRBV20-1 | NA | 11 | TGCAGTGCTAAACTTAACTATGGCTACACCTTC | CSAKLNYGYTF
NA | TRBJ2-5 | TRBV18 | TRBD2 | 17 | TGTGCCAGCTCACCACCCGGGACTAGCGGGAGTAAGGAGACCCAGTACTTC | CASSPPGTSGSKETQYF
NA | TRBJ2-7 | TRBV10-3 | NA | 13 | TGTGCCATTGGACCCCGGGACTCCTACGAGCAGTACTTC | CAIGPRDSYEQYF